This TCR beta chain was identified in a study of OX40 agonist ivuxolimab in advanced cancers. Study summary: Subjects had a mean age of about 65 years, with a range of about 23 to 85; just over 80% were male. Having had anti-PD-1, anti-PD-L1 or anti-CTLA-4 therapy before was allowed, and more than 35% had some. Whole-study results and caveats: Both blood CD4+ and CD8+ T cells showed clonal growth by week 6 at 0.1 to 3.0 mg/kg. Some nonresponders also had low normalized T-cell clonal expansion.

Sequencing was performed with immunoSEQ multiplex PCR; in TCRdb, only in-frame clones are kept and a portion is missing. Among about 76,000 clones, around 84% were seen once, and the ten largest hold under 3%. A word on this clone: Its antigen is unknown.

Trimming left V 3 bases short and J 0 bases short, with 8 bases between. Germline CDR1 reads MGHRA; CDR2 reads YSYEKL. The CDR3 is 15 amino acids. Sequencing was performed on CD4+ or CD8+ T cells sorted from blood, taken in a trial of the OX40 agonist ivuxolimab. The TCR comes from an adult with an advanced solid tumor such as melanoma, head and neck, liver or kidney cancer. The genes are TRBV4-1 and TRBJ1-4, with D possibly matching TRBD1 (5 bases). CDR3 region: CASSQRGATNEKLFF. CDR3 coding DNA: TGCGCCAGCAGCCAGCGGGGGGCAACTAATGAAAAACTGTTTTTT.